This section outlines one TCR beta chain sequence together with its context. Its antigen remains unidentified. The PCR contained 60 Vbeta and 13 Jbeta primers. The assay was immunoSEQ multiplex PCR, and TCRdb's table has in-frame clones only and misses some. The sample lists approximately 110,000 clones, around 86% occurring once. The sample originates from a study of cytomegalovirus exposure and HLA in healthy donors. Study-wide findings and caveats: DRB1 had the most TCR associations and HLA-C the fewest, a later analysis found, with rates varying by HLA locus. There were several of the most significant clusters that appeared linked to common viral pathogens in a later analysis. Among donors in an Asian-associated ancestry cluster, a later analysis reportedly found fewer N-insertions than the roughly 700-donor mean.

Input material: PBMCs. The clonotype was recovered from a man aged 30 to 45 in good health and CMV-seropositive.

The CDR3 nucleotides read TGTGCCAGCAGTGGCCTTGGGGGCGGCGACTATGGCTACACCTTC. Residues: CASSGLGGGDYGYTF. V and J are TRBV6-5 and TRBJ1-2; a possible D gene is TRBD1 (6 bases). The V and J ends lost 5 bases and 3 bases respectively, with 16 bases between them. CDR3 size: 15 residues. CDR1 and CDR2 (germline): MNHEY, SVGAGI.